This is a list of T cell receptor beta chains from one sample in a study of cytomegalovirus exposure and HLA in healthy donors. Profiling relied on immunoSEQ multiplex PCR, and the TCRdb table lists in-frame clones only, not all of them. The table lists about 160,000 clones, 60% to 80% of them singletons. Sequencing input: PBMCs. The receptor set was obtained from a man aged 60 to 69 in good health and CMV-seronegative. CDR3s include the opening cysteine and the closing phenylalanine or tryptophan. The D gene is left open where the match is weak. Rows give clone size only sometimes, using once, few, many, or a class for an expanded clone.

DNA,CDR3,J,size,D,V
TGCGCCAGCAGCCAAGATCTCGGTGGGAGCTCGTACCAAGAGACCCAGTACTTC,CASSQDLGGSSYQETQYF,TRBJ2-5,.,.,TRBV4-1
TGTGCCAGCAGCGCATTAGCGGGGGGACTCTACAATGAGCAGTTCTTC,CASSALAGGLYNEQFF,TRBJ2-1,.,TRBD2,TRBV5-8
TGTGCCAGCAGCGTAGTGCCAGGGGGAGGCTACACCTTC,CASSVVPGGGYTF,TRBJ1-2,.,TRBD1,TRBV9
TGTGCCAGCAGCCCCGGACAGTCTGGAAACACCATATATTTT,CASSPGQSGNTIYF,TRBJ1-3,once,.,TRBV7-3
TGTGCCAGCAGTTACCTCTGGGGCAGGTCGAACTACGAGCAGTACTTC,CASSYLWGRSNYEQYF,TRBJ2-7,.,.,TRBV28
TGTGCCAGCAGATACAGGACCACCTCTGGCTACACCTTC,CASRYRTTSGYTF,TRBJ1-2,.,.,TRBV2
TGTGCCAGCAGTTCGGGACTAGCGGCACACAATGAGCAGTTCTTC,CASSSGLAAHNEQFF,TRBJ2-1,.,TRBD2,TRBV9
TGCAGCGTTCACCCGGGACTAGCGGGAGTTTCAGGTGAGCAGTTCTTC,CSVHPGLAGVSGEQFF,TRBJ2-1,.,TRBD2,TRBV29-1
TGTGCCAGCAGCCCACGGGAGGGCCAAGAGACCCAGTACTTC,CASSPREGQETQYF,TRBJ2-5,.,TRBD2,TRBV13
TGTGCCAGCAGTTCGATGCGTCTCGGGCGGGAACTGTTTTTT,CASSSMRLGRELFF,TRBJ1-4,.,.,TRBV6-5
TGTGCCACCAGCACCAAGGGACAGGGGCCCGACACCGGGGAGCTGTTTTTT,CATSTKGQGPDTGELFF,TRBJ2-2,.,TRBD1,TRBV15
TGTGCCAGCAGTATAGACAGGCAGACTAATGAAAAACTGTTTTTT,CASSIDRQTNEKLFF,TRBJ1-4,once,.,TRBV11-2
TGCGCCAGCAGCTTTAGCGGGAGCCAAGAGACCCAGTACTTC,CASSFSGSQETQYF,TRBJ2-5,.,TRBD2,TRBV5-1
TGTGCCAGCAGCTCCTCCGGGGGGGGTTGGCAGACCCAGTACTTC,CASSSSGGGWQTQYF,TRBJ2-5,.,TRBD2,TRBV9
TGTGCCAGCAGCTTAGTAGGGGGCTCTGGAAACACCATATATTTT,CASSLVGGSGNTIYF,TRBJ1-3,.,.,TRBV7-8
TGTGCCAGCAGTCCGACTCTGACAGGTTTTTACGAGCAGTACTTC,CASSPTLTGFYEQYF,TRBJ2-7,.,.,TRBV27
TGTGCCAGCAGAAGAGAGTACACAGATACGCAGTATTTT,CASRREYTDTQYF,TRBJ2-3,.,.,TRBV6-5
TGTGCCAGCAGTGCCGCGGCTAGCGGGGCTACAGATACGCAGTATTTT,CASSAAASGATDTQYF,TRBJ2-3,.,TRBD2,TRBV28
TGTGCCAGTAGCCCCCGAGGTACGAACACCGGGGAGCTGTTTTTT,CASSPRGTNTGELFF,TRBJ2-2,.,.,TRBV19
TGTGCCAGCAGTGGCCGGACAGATAATGAAAAACTGTTTTTT,CASSGRTDNEKLFF,TRBJ1-4,.,.,TRBV6-1
TGTGCCATCTCATACAGTGATAGCAATCAGCCCCAGCATTTT,CAISYSDSNQPQHF,TRBJ1-5,.,.,TRBV10-3
TGTGCCAGCAGCGCGACAGCGCCGAACTCCTACAATGAGCAGTTCTTC,CASSATAPNSYNEQFF,TRBJ2-1,few,.,TRBV7-3
TGTGCCAGCAGCGTAAGACTAGCGGGGGGGTATGAGCAGTTCTTC,CASSVRLAGGYEQFF,TRBJ2-1,.,TRBD2,TRBV9
TGTGCCAGCAGTCGCGGGACAGGGGGCTACGAGCAGTACTTC,CASSRGTGGYEQYF,TRBJ2-7,.,TRBD1,TRBV27
TGTGCCAGCCTGCGTAGGGGGGGCACTGAAGCTTTCTTT,CASLRRGGTEAFF,TRBJ1-1,.,.,TRBV6-1
TGTGCCAGCAGCAAAGAAGAGTTGGACAGGGGGGTTTGGAAGGATGGCTACACCTTC,CASSKEELDRGVWKDGYTF,TRBJ1-2,.,.,TRBV21-1
TGTGCCAGCAGCTCGGGATTTACCTACGAGCAGTACTTC,CASSSGFTYEQYF,TRBJ2-7,.,.,TRBV7-9
TGTGCCAGCAGCTTAGGGACAGGGGGCAGCACAGATACGCAGTATTTT,CASSLGTGGSTDTQYF,TRBJ2-3,.,TRBD1,TRBV5-6
TGTGCCAGCAGCCGGGACAGGGGCCCCTATGGCTACACCTTC,CASSRDRGPYGYTF,TRBJ1-2,once,TRBD1,TRBV14
TGCGCCAGCAGCTTGGAGCGCGGGGGGCTGGGAGAGACCCAGTACTTC,CASSLERGGLGETQYF,TRBJ2-5,.,TRBD2,TRBV5-1
TGTGCCAGCAGCTTAGCACCCGGGGGCGAGCAGTACTTC,CASSLAPGGEQYF,TRBJ2-7,few,.,TRBV7-9
TGTGCCAGCAGTTACACTCACAGGGGGCGGCAAGAGACCCAGTACTTC,CASSYTHRGRQETQYF,TRBJ2-5,.,TRBD1,TRBV6-5
TGCGCCAGCAGCTTGATTTCGTTTGCGGGCACGGGCGGGGAGCTGTTTTTT,CASSLISFAGTGGELFF,TRBJ2-2,.,.,TRBV5-1
TGTGCCAGCAGTTTATACGACACCGTCTCCTACGAGCAGTACTTC,CASSLYDTVSYEQYF,TRBJ2-7,few,.,TRBV28
TGTGCCAGGGCAGCTCGACTAGCGGGGGGCCATACGCAGTATTTT,CARAARLAGGHTQYF,TRBJ2-3,few,TRBD2,TRBV19
TGTGCCAGCAGGTTGCGGGAGCTCTACGAGCAGTACTTC,CASRLRELYEQYF,TRBJ2-7,once,TRBD2,TRBV2
TGTGCCAGCAGCGTCATAAGGACAGGGGGGGATCAGCCCCAGCATTTT,CASSVIRTGGDQPQHF,TRBJ1-5,.,TRBD1,TRBV2
TGTGCCAGCTCACCACGGGGGACTATAGTTGATTCACCCCTCCACTTT,CASSPRGTIVDSPLHF,TRBJ1-6,.,.,TRBV18
TGTGCCAGCAGCGTAGTCGGGGTCTACACAGATACGCAGTATTTT,CASSVVGVYTDTQYF,TRBJ2-3,.,.,TRBV9